Following are 32 T cell receptor beta chains from one sample sequenced in a study of blood T cell repertoires in COVID-19. Repertoires were generated with immunoSEQ multiplex PCR, while TCRdb's copy carries only in-frame clones and drops some. The data show approximately 180,000 clones, over 75% seen once. Sequencing was done on a sample of peripheral blood. Source of these receptors: a human donor with active or convalescent COVID-19. The donor label of this sample is uncertain.

The genes are TRBV4-3 and TRBJ1-1; D unresolved. The CDR3 sequence is 15 residues long. Per germline, CDR1 LGHNA and CDR2 YSLEER. Trimming took 0 bases from V and 10 from J, leaving 18 bases between them. The CDR3 DNA reads TGCGCCAGCAGCCAAGACATCACAGTTCCCTACACAGCTTTCTTT. Translation gives CASSQDITVPYTAFF.

This clone has a handful of counts. The chain carries TRBV9 and TRBJ1-1, with D maybe TRBD1 (5 bases). The CDR3 is 15 amino acids. From germline, CDR1 is SGDLS and CDR2 YYNGEE. Trimming pared 0 bases from V and 1 base from J, leaving 10 bases between. The CDR3 coding sequence is TGTGCCAGCAGCGTAGGGGGGGATTCGAACACTGAAGCTTTCTTT. Residues: CASSVGGDSNTEAFF.

The count of this clone is one. The chain links TRBV10-3 to TRBJ2-1; 9 nucleotides agree with TRBD1. The V and J ends lost 3 bases and 3 bases, in that order; junction bases with no gene match: 6. From germline, CDR1 is ENHRY and CDR2 SYGVKD. This CDR3 spans 16 amino acids. DNA of the CDR3: TGTGCCATCAGTGATTGGGACAGGGAGAACTACAATGAGCAGTTCTTC. This translates into CAISDWDRENYNEQFF.

The chain links TRBV12-3 or TRBV12-4 to TRBJ1-6; TRBD1 might be the D (5 bases). This CDR3 has 12 residues. V lost 6 bases and J lost 14, with 14 bases in between. The CDR3: CASSPPAGTLHF. CDR3 nucleotide sequence: TGTGCCAGCAGCCCCCCGGCAGGGACCCTCCACTTT.

This clone was detected a few times. The CDR3 protein is CASSTRDSNEKLFF. DNA of the CDR3: TGTGCCAGCAGTACCCGGGATTCTAATGAAAAACTGTTTTTT. The chain carries TRBV3-1 (or the pseudogene TRBV3-2) and TRBJ1-4; no definite D call. Germline CDR1 LGHDT, CDR2 YNNKEL (reference sequence). V lost 6 bases and J lost 3, with 11 bases in between. There are 14 residues in the CDR3.

The chain uses TRBV19 and TRBJ1-1; TRBD1 matches 8 bases. V lost 2 bases and J lost 5; bases outside the gene matches: 7. Per the germline V gene, CDR1 is LNHDA and CDR2 is SQIVND (reference sequence). This CDR3 has 15 amino acids. The CDR3 spells CASSITGGRGTEAFF. The CDR3 nucleotides are TGTGCCAGTAGTATAACAGGGGGAAGAGGTACTGAAGCTTTCTTT.

The chain couples TRBV7-2 to TRBJ2-5; 7 bases agree with TRBD2. Germline V lookup: CDR1 SGHTA, CDR2 FQGNSA. The CDR3 is 15 residues long. Trimming cost V 0 bases and J 5 bases; bases outside gene matches: 6. This chain's CDR3 is CASSLAGGRSETQYF. CDR3 sequence (DNA): TGTGCCAGCAGCTTAGCGGGAGGGCGGAGCGAGACCCAGTACTTC.

The genes are TRBV9 and TRBJ2-1, with 7 bases identical to TRBD2. This CDR3 is built from 17 residues. Per germline, CDR1 SGDLS and CDR2 YYNGEE. With V trimmed by 0 bases and J by 3 bases, 9 bases remained unmatched. CDR3 in amino acids: CASSVAGGGRNYNEQFF. The CDR3 nucleotides read TGTGCCAGCAGCGTAGCTGGGGGGGGAAGGAACTACAATGAGCAGTTCTTC. The variable domain in full, completed from reference TRBV9 and TRBJ2-1, reads DSGVTQTPKHLITATGQRVTLRCSPRSGDLSVYWYQQSLDQGLQFLIQYYNGEERAKGNILERFSAQQFPDLHSELNLSSLELGDSALYFCASSVAGGGRNYNEQFFGPGTRLTVL.

V usage is TRBV7-9 and J usage is TRBJ2-3; a possible D gene is TRBD1 (5 bases). The CDR3 totals 14 residues. Germline CDR1 reads SEHNR; CDR2 reads FQNEAQ (reference sequence). Deletions cut 2 bases from V and 9 bases from J, with 15 bases between. CDR3: CASSLFQAGHTQYF. The DNA of the CDR3 is TGTGCCAGCAGCTTATTCCAAGCAGGGCACACGCAGTATTTT.

This rearrangement joins TRBV3-1 (or the pseudogene TRBV3-2) to TRBJ2-1; 12 nucleotides agree with TRBD2. Germline assignment: CDR1 LGHDT and CDR2 YNNKEL (reference sequence). V lost 5 bases, J lost 10 bases, and 6 bases stayed unmatched. This CDR3 is built from 14 residues. CDR3 nucleotides: TGTGCCAGCAGCGAACTAGCGGGGGGCCCAGAGCAGTTCTTC. This encodes CASSELAGGPEQFF.

The rearrangement joins TRBV7-2 to TRBJ2-3; D might be TRBD2 (5 bases). The CDR3 runs 17 residues. Germline CDR1 reads SGHTA; CDR2 reads FQGNSA. Trimming shortened V by 5 bases and J by 6 bases, and 24 bases separated the two germline ends. The CDR3, as DNA: TGTGCCAGCAGCCCAGCCCCGGGAAGTGACTCGGGGGATACGCAGTATTTT. This codes for CASSPAPGSDSGDTQYF.

The genes are TRBV4-3 and TRBJ1-2; 9 nucleotides agree with TRBD1. V dropped 1 base and J dropped 4; count of bases not matched to a gene: 4. Per germline, CDR1 LGHNA and CDR2 YSLEER. The CDR3 totals 15 residues. The chain's CDR3 is CASSQGDRVPYGYTF. In DNA form, the CDR3 reads TGCGCCAGCAGCCAAGGGGACAGGGTACCCTATGGCTACACCTTC.

V and J are TRBV24-1 and TRBJ1-5; 8 bases match TRBD1. The length of the CDR3 is 15 residues. Trimming at V came to 9 bases and at J to 2 bases, leaving 8 bases not matched to a gene. Germline-derived CDR1 and CDR2 are KGHDR and SFDVKD. Written as DNA, the CDR3 is TGTGCCACCCAGGCGAAGGGACAGGGCAATCAGCCCCAGCATTTT. Protein sequence: CATQAKGQGNQPQHF.

The CDR3 region is CATSAAGGNEQFF. CDR3 sequence (DNA): TGTGCCACCAGTGCAGCAGGGGGGAATGAGCAGTTCTTC. The J gene is TRBJ2-1, the V gene TRBV24-1; D possibly corresponds to TRBD1 (7 bases). The CDR3 is made up of 13 amino acids. V lost 5 bases and J 7 bases, leaving 11 bases between the germline ends. Germline CDR1 KGHDR, CDR2 SFDVKD.

The V and J genes are TRBV5-5 and TRBJ1-2, with TRBD1 matching over 8 bases. Germline V CDR1 and CDR2: SGHKS, YYEKEE (reference sequence). The V and J ends lost 0 bases and 1 base, in that order; junction bases with no gene match: 2. There are 15 residues in the CDR3. The CDR3 DNA sequence: TGTGCCAGCAGCTTGGCAGGGGGCCTTAACTATGGCTACACCTTC. It translates to CASSLAGGLNYGYTF.

The genes are TRBV3-1 (or the pseudogene TRBV3-2) and TRBJ1-1; 8 positions match TRBD1. The CDR3 is made up of 14 amino acids. J was trimmed by 5 bases and V by 3 bases; bases with no gene match: 5. Germline V gene data show CDR1 as LGHDT and CDR2 as YNNKEL (reference sequence). CDR3 in amino acids: CASSQEQGGTEAFF. CDR3 nucleotide sequence: TGTGCCAGCAGCCAGGAACAGGGGGGTACTGAAGCTTTCTTT.

The rearrangement links TRBV6-1 to TRBJ2-5; TRBD1 matches 8 bases. The CDR3 consists of 16 residues. Looked up from germline, CDR1 is MNHNS and CDR2 is SASEGT. Losses at the gene ends were 3 bases for V and 4 bases for J; bases not matched to a gene: 10. The CDR3 is CASSDGNRGVRETQYF. CDR3 coding DNA: TGTGCCAGCAGTGACGGAAACAGGGGGGTGAGAGAGACCCAGTACTTC.

The chain combines TRBV28 with TRBJ2-7; TRBD1 agrees at 7 bases. Germline CDR1 MDHEN, CDR2 SYDVKM. Germline trimming cut 6 bases from V and 3 bases from J; bases unmatched to any gene: 8. The CDR3 extends over 14 amino acids. This CDR3 reads CASRPSTGYYEQYF. In DNA, the CDR3 is TGTGCCAGCAGGCCGTCGACAGGGTACTACGAGCAGTACTTC.

This rearrangement joins TRBV4-3 to TRBJ1-1; no definite D call. Trimming stripped 3 bases from V and 2 bases from J, with 7 bases between. Germline CDR1 LGHNA, CDR2 YSLEER. The CDR3 consists of 13 residues. The CDR3 region is CASSHRQNTEAFF. CDR3 bases: TGCGCCAGCAGCCACCGACAAAACACTGAAGCTTTCTTT.

The V call is TRBV5-4, the J call TRBJ2-7; tentatively, D is TRBD1 (5 bases). CDR3 size: 14 residues. The germline CDR1 and CDR2 sequences are SGHNT and YYREEE (reference sequence). Trimming pared 1 base from V and 6 bases from J, leaving 14 bases between. The CDR3 nucleotides are TGTGCCAGCAGCTTGTTAACGGCTGGGGCCGAGCAGTACTTC. It codes for CASSLLTAGAEQYF.

V usage is TRBV12-5 and J usage is TRBJ1-2; D call uncertain. This CDR3 has 15 residues. Germline V lookup: CDR1 LGHNT, CDR2 FRNRAP. Trimming pared 0 bases from V and 7 bases from J, leaving 15 bases between. DNA of the CDR3: TGTGCTAGTGGTTTGGTACTCGGGCAGCGGGGTGGCTACACCTTC. Its protein product is CASGLVLGQRGGYTF.

The genes are TRBV5-4 and TRBJ2-5, with 9 bases identical to TRBD1. The V gene end was trimmed by 5 bases and the J gene end by 3 bases; junction bases not matched to a gene: 8. CDR1 and CDR2 from the germline V gene are SGHNT and YYREEE (reference sequence). The CDR3 extends over 15 amino acids. CDR3: CASRQDRGREETQYF. CDR3 in DNA: TGTGCCAGCAGACAGGACAGGGGCCGGGAAGAGACCCAGTACTTC.

This sequence joins TRBV6-5 and TRBJ2-7, with D possibly TRBD1 on 6 matching bases. The V gene lost 2 bases and the J gene lost 2 bases, with 13 bases spanning the gap. The CDR3 totals 15 residues. CDR1 and CDR2 from the germline V gene are MNHEY and SVGAGI. This CDR3 reads CASSYQRTDTYEQYF. In DNA, the CDR3 is TGTGCCAGCAGTTACCAGCGGACAGATACCTACGAGCAGTACTTC.

This sequence joins TRBV19 and TRBJ2-1; the D gene is possibly TRBD1 (6 bases). Germline V CDR1 and CDR2: LNHDA, SQIVND (reference sequence). The CDR3 loop spans 15 amino acids. V lost 1 base to trimming and J lost 3 bases, with 10 bases between them. CDR3: CASSIGGRDYNEQFF. CDR3 DNA: TGTGCCAGTAGTATAGGGGGGCGCGACTACAATGAGCAGTTCTTC.

In DNA form, the CDR3 reads TGTGCCAGCAGTGAAAGGGGAGGGGGGACCTACAATGAGCAGTTCTTC. Translation: CASSERGGGTYNEQFF. J is TRBJ2-1 and V is TRBV6-1, with a possible D match to TRBD2 (7 bases). Per germline, CDR1 MNHNS and CDR2 SASEGT. CDR3 size: 16 residues. V dropped 2 bases and J dropped 2 bases, with 13 bases sitting between them.

The CDR3 nucleotides are TGTGCCAGCAGCTTCTCCGTTGGACTAGCGTACTTC. Encoded protein: CASSFSVGLAYF. The rearrangement links TRBV7-6 to TRBJ2-7; 8 bases fit TRBD2. The CDR3 loop spans 12 amino acids. Germline assignment: CDR1 SGHVS and CDR2 FNYEAQ. With 3 bases clipped from V and 12 bases from J, the junction kept 7 bases outside the gene matches.

CDR3 in amino acids: CASSLSTPGSYEQYF. CDR3 DNA: TGTGCCAGCAGCCTATCCACTCCGGGGTCCTACGAGCAGTACTTC. The chain has TRBV7-2 and TRBJ2-7, with TRBD2 as a possible D gene (5 bases). CDR1 and CDR2 (germline): SGHTA, FQGNSA. V was pared by 5 bases and J by 1 base, with 15 bases between. The CDR3 is 15 residues long.

The DNA of the CDR3 is TGTGCCAGCAGCCGACTCTCCTACGAGCAGTACTTC. Translating gives CASSRLSYEQYF. V gene TRBV14 combines with J gene TRBJ2-7; D remains ambiguous. The CDR3 totals 12 residues. Germline assignment: CDR1 SGHDN and CDR2 FVKESK. Trimming took 4 bases from V and 0 from J, leaving 4 bases between them.

This clone has more than one count but fewer than ten. This rearrangement joins TRBV25-1 to TRBJ1-1, with D possibly matching TRBD1 (5 bases). V lost 0 bases, J lost 8 bases, and 10 bases lay in between. This CDR3 contains 13 residues. From germline, CDR1 is MGHDK and CDR2 SYGVNS. The CDR3 is CASSEYKGQEAFF. CDR3 nucleotides: TGTGCCAGCAGTGAATATAAGGGGCAGGAAGCTTTCTTT.

This chain uses TRBV7-9 with TRBJ1-4; D is uncertain. Trimming removed 5 bases from V and 8 bases from J, with 9 bases in between. The CDR3 covers 12 residues. The germline V gene has CDR1 SEHNR and CDR2 FQNEAQ (reference sequence). CDR3 DNA sequence: TGTGCCAGCAGCCGCGCTTGGGAAAAACTGTTTTTT. Protein: CASSRAWEKLFF. The full variable domain, rest sourced from reference TRBV7-9 and TRBJ1-4, is DTGVSQNPRHKITKRGQNVTFRCDPISEHNRLYWYRQTLGQGPEFLTYFQNEAQLEKSRLLSDRFSAERPKGSFSTLEIQRTEQGDSAMYLCASSRAWEKLFFGSGTQLSVL.

CDR3 in DNA: TGTGCCAGCAGCTCCCCGGGTCTCTCCTACGAGCAGTACTTC. It specifies CASSSPGLSYEQYF. This chain links TRBV5-6 with TRBJ2-7; D is unresolved. Germline lookup yields CDR1 SGHDT and CDR2 YYEEEE. The CDR3 runs to 14 residues. V was cut by 3 bases and J by 0 bases, with 10 bases left in between.

The rearrangement links TRBV3-1 (or the pseudogene TRBV3-2) to TRBJ1-5; the match to TRBD1 covers 7 bases. The CDR3 contains 16 residues. Germline V lookup: CDR1 LGHDT, CDR2 YNNKEL (reference sequence). The trim removed 9 bases at V and 3 bases at J, leaving 14 bases unmatched. Written as DNA, the CDR3 is TGTGCCAGTTCTTACGGGACAGCGAGCTCCAATCAGCCCCAGCATTTT. Its protein product is CASSYGTASSNQPQHF.